Listed below are T cell receptor beta chains from one sample, sequenced in a study of shared clonotypes between healthy human individuals. TCRdb keeps only in-frame clones here, not all; method: immunoSEQ multiplex PCR. The sample holds millions of clones, just over 90% seen once. Sequencing was performed on naive CD8+ T cells from PBMCs. All receptors come from a man between 18 and 35 years old in good health. Some clones in this sample may be carry-over from other donors' samples. CDR3s include the opening cysteine and the closing phenylalanine or tryptophan. D genes are given only for firm matches. Size is omitted from some rows. Given values are once, few, many or a class for expanded clones.

V,D,size,J,CDR3,DNA
TRBV6-6,TRBD2,.,TRBJ2-1,CASRLAGGYNEQFF,TGTGCCAGCAGACTAGCGGGAGGCTACAATGAGCAGTTCTTC
TRBV4-1,TRBD1,.,TRBJ2-1,CASSLTGVGYNEQFF,TGCGCCAGCAGCCTAACAGGGGTAGGTTACAATGAGCAGTTCTTC
TRBV7-6,.,.,TRBJ1-2,CASSPGPGSYGYTF,TGTGCCAGCAGCCCCGGGCCGGGTTCTTATGGCTACACCTTC
TRBV7-9,.,.,TRBJ2-7,CASSSQRLGPYEQYF,TGTGCCAGCAGCTCCCAAAGGTTGGGACCCTACGAGCAGTACTTC
TRBV7-8,.,.,TRBJ1-5,CASSLDFSVYSNQPQHF,TGTGCCAGCAGCTTAGACTTCTCGGTTTATAGCAATCAGCCCCAGCATTTT
TRBV2,TRBD2,.,TRBJ2-7,CASSEGAGVFYEQYF,TGTGCCAGCAGTGAAGGGGCGGGAGTCTTCTACGAGCAGTACTTC
TRBV15,TRBD2,.,TRBJ2-7,CATSRESGLAYEQYF,TGTGCCACCAGCAGAGAGTCGGGACTAGCGTACGAGCAGTACTTC
TRBV27,TRBD1,.,TRBJ1-1,CATSIRDRNTEAFF,TGTGCCACCAGTATTCGGGACAGGAACACTGAAGCTTTCTTT
TRBV19,.,.,TRBJ2-4,CASSIGGQFPKNIQYF,TGTGCCAGTAGTATAGGGGGACAATTCCCCAAAAACATTCAGTACTTC
TRBV11-2,.,.,TRBJ2-1,CASSFSGLSSYNEQFF,TGTGCCAGCAGTTTCTCGGGACTCAGCTCCTACAATGAGCAGTTCTTC
TRBV4-1,.,.,TRBJ1-5,CASSQVGGLGQPQHF,TGCGCCAGCAGCCAAGTCGGGGGGCTGGGTCAGCCCCAGCATTTT
TRBV19,TRBD2,.,TRBJ2-1,CASSQGLAEQFF,TGTGCCAGTAGTCAAGGACTAGCGGAGCAGTTCTTC
TRBV7-9,TRBD2,.,TRBJ2-2,CASGEGRNTGELFF,TGTGCCAGCGGGGAGGGTCGGAACACCGGGGAGCTGTTTTTT
TRBV9,TRBD1,.,TRBJ1-2,CASSAAGTGYGYTF,TGTGCCAGCAGCGCCGCCGGGACAGGCTATGGCTACACCTTC
TRBV7-2,.,.,TRBJ2-1,CASTRIRSSYNEQFF,TGTGCCAGCACTCGTATCCGAAGCTCCTACAATGAGCAGTTCTTC
TRBV7-9,.,.,TRBJ2-5,CASSLPLGETQYF,TGTGCCAGCAGCTTACCCTTGGGCGAGACCCAGTACTTC
TRBV19,TRBD1,.,TRBJ2-3,CASSARDRGADTQYF,TGTGCCAGTAGTGCCCGGGACAGGGGAGCAGATACGCAGTATTTT
TRBV6-1,.,few,TRBJ2-2,CASSEGLPPNTGELFF,TGTGCCAGCAGTGAAGGGCTACCCCCGAACACCGGGGAGCTGTTTTTT
TRBV5-1,.,once,TRBJ2-2,CASSFQGGTGELFF,TGCGCCAGCAGCTTCCAGGGGGGAACCGGGGAGCTGTTTTTT
TRBV9,TRBD2,.,TRBJ2-3,CASSGGLAGGTDTQYF,TGTGCCAGCAGCGGGGGACTAGCGGGAGGGACAGATACGCAGTATTTT
TRBV28,.,.,TRBJ1-4,CASSFWRTTNEKLFF,TGTGCCAGCAGTTTCTGGAGGACAACTAATGAAAAACTGTTTTTT
TRBV15,.,once,TRBJ2-5,CATSRDRFSIPDQETQYF,TGTGCCACCAGCAGAGATAGGTTCTCTATACCCGATCAAGAGACCCAGTACTTC
TRBV21-1,.,.,TRBJ1-4,CASRLGRRGLLFF,TGTGCCAGCAGGCTGGGGAGGAGGGGGCTGCTGTTTTTT
TRBV6-1,.,.,TRBJ2-7,CASSDFQGYEQYF,TGTGCCAGCAGTGATTTCCAGGGCTACGAGCAGTACTTC
TRBV5-1,.,.,TRBJ2-7,CASSLKSPDYEQYF,TGCGCCAGCAGCTTAAAGTCCCCTGACTACGAGCAGTACTTC